Given below is one T cell receptor (beta chain) in context. The data were obtained in a study of blood T cell repertoires in COVID-19. For the study at large: Samples taken during acute and convalescent COVID-19 were collected in the United States, Italy and Spain. Sample material is recorded as cDNA or gDNA derived from T cells, B-cell-depleted T cells, or PBMCs.

This CDR3 has 17 residues. The V gene lost 3 bases and the J gene lost 7 bases, with 25 bases spanning the gap. Germline V gene data show CDR1 as SGDLS and CDR2 as YYNGEE. Method: immunoSEQ multiplex PCR; TCRdb's copy keeps in-frame clones and lacks some. The repertoire consists of about 100,000 clones, with more than 75% occurring once and the leading ten covering roughly 13%. This receptor was taken from a human donor in a cohort sampled during active COVID-19. The material sequenced was peripheral blood. The chain is built from TRBV9 and TRBJ1-2; no clear D. The CDR3 spells CASSDGRTAIGKLGYTF. CDR3 nucleotide sequence: TGTGCCAGCAGCGACGGAAGGACTGCAATCGGTAAACTTGGCTACACCTTC.